The rows below give T cell receptor beta chains drawn from one sample of a study of T cell repertoires in cytomegalovirus infection. TCRdb reprocessed the reads with MiXCR, giving one entry per CDR3 protein. The sample contains tens of thousands of distinct CDR3 sequences, about 18% of which appear only once. Their target antigens are unknown. The starting material was CD8+ T cells from cultured PBMCs, obtained from culture after CMV antigen stimulation. These receptor sequences come from a human donor in good health (CMV status not recorded). Some clones in this sample may be carry-over from other donors' samples. Each CDR3 is given with its conserved first and last residue. Fields, in order: J gene, V gene, clone size, D gene, CDR3 length, CDR3 protein, CDR3 DNA. A D gene is named only where the DNA matches it firmly. Clone size is stated in some rows and not others, as once, few, many or a class when expanded.

TRBJ2-3	TRBV7-8	.	TRBD2	16	CASSSLAGAVKDTQYF	TGTGCCAGCAGCTCCTTAGCGGGGGCCGTCAAAGATACGCAGTATTTT
TRBJ2-5	TRBV11-2	.	.	14	CASSSLGPQETQYF	TGTGCCAGCAGCTCTCTAGGGCCACAAGAGACCCAGTACTTC
TRBJ1-1	TRBV7-6	.	.	15	CASSLGPLANTEAFF	TGTGCCAGCAGCTTAGGGCCTTTAGCAAACACTGAAGCTTTCTTT
TRBJ2-7	TRBV7-2	few	.	14	CASSLVSAGGEQYF	TGTGCCAGCAGCTTAGTTTCCGCAGGGGGGGAGCAGTACTTC
TRBJ2-7	TRBV24-1	.	.	12	CATRTETYEQYF	TGTGCCACGCGGACAGAAACCTACGAGCAGTACTTC
TRBJ2-1	TRBV28	few	TRBD2	15	CASRPAGGPGNEQFF	TGTGCCAGCAGACCAGCGGGGGGGCCGGGGAATGAGCAGTTCTTC
TRBJ1-2	TRBV9	.	TRBD1	15	CASSVAGQIVYGYTF	TGTGCCAGCAGCGTTGCGGGACAGATCGTCTATGGCTACACCTTC
TRBJ2-1	TRBV15	few	TRBD1	14	CATSTGTGPNEQFF	TGTGCCACCAGCACCGGGACAGGCCCCAATGAGCAGTTCTTC
TRBJ1-2	TRBV6-1	once	.	13	CASSGPTGHGYTF	TGTGCCAGCAGTGGACCTACAGGGCATGGCTACACCTTC
TRBJ2-7	TRBV7-6	.	TRBD1	15	CASSPGTGGVGEQYF	TGTGCCAGCAGCCCCGGGACAGGGGGCGTAGGCGAGCAGTACTTC
TRBJ1-1	TRBV4-3	few	.	15	CASSQERSLNTEAFF	TGCGCCAGCAGCCAAGAGCGGTCCTTGAACACTGAAGCTTTCTTT
TRBJ2-7	TRBV2	.	TRBD2	15	CASSEGGGSRYEQYF	TGTGCCAGCAGTGAAGGGGGAGGGTCTAGGTACGAGCAGTACTTC
TRBJ1-3	TRBV27	.	TRBD1	19	CASSPRTGSADRSGNTIYF	TGTGCCAGCAGTCCGCGGACAGGCTCAGCGGATCGCTCTGGAAACACCATATATTTT
TRBJ1-1	TRBV7-9	few	.	18	CASSLVSRADNPKTEAFF	TGTGCCAGCAGCTTAGTTTCAAGGGCGGACAACCCTAAGACTGAAGCTTTCTTT
TRBJ1-1	TRBV20-1	few	.	12	CSAREVSGEAFF	TGCAGTGCTAGAGAGGTGTCGGGTGAAGCTTTCTTT
TRBJ2-3	TRBV19	.	.	12	CASKASTDTQYF	TGTGCCAGTAAGGCGAGCACAGATACGCAGTATTTT
TRBJ1-1	TRBV28	few	.	14	CASQGGQLNTEAFF	TGTGCCAGTCAGGGAGGGCAGTTGAACACTGAAGCTTTCTTT
TRBJ1-1	TRBV5-6	.	.	16	CASSGGLDITDLEAFF	TGTGCCAGCAGCGGCGGATTGGACATTACAGACCTAGAAGCTTTCTTT
TRBJ1-2	TRBV7-9	.	.	13	CASSLEGNYGYTF	TGTGCCAGCAGCCTGGAGGGGAACTATGGCTACACCTTC
TRBJ1-2	TRBV7-6	few	.	12	CASMDRNYGYTF	TGTGCCAGCATGGATCGAAACTATGGCTACACCTTC
TRBJ2-7	TRBV6-2/TRBV6-3	few	.	11	CASSYLWEQYF	TGTGCCAGCAGCTATCTTTGGGAGCAGTACTTC
TRBJ2-1	TRBV7-6	.	TRBD1	15	CASRDTGTAYNEQFF	TGTGCCAGCAGGGATACTGGGACAGCCTACAATGAGCAGTTCTTC
TRBJ2-1	TRBV10-3	few	.	15	CAITKGGSDLNEQFF	TGTGCCATCACCAAGGGGGGGTCCGACCTCAATGAGCAGTTCTTC
TRBJ1-4	TRBV5-5	.	.	14	CASSEGTGNEKLFF	TGTGCCAGCAGCGAGGGCACTGGCAATGAAAAACTGTTTTTT
TRBJ1-1	TRBV7-8	.	.	11	CASSLASEAFF	TGTGCCAGCAGCTTAGCTTCTGAAGCTTTCTTT
TRBJ2-1	TRBV11-2	.	.	15	CASSLGGSSYNEQFF	TGTGCCAGCAGCTTAGGAGGGAGCTCCTACAATGAGCAGTTCTTC
TRBJ1-4	TRBV27	few	.	14	CASSRRRENEKLFF	TGTGCCAGCAGCAGAAGACGCGAGAATGAAAAACTGTTTTTT
TRBJ1-2	TRBV12-3/TRBV12-4	.	TRBD1	13	CATTRGQGWSYTF	TGTGCCACCACCCGAGGACAGGGCTGGAGCTACACCTTC
TRBJ1-2	TRBV12-3/TRBV12-4	.	.	16	CASSITTLPSDYGYTF	TGTGCCAGCAGTATCACAACCTTGCCCTCTGACTATGGCTACACCTTC
TRBJ1-5	TRBV5-1	few	.	13	CASSLQGNQPQHF	TGCGCCAGCAGCCTACAGGGCAATCAGCCCCAGCATTTT
TRBJ1-4	TRBV10-3	.	.	14	CAIAGAATNEKLFF	TGTGCCATCGCAGGGGCCGCAACTAATGAAAAACTGTTTTTT
TRBJ1-1	TRBV4-2	few	.	16	CASSPLTQGMNTEAFF	TGTGCCAGCAGCCCCCTAACCCAGGGGATGAACACTGAAGCTTTCTTT
TRBJ2-1	TRBV27	.	TRBD2	17	CASSLFSGGELYNEQFF	TGTGCCAGCAGTTTATTTAGCGGGGGGGAACTCTACAATGAGCAGTTCTTC
TRBJ2-1	TRBV5-8	few	.	15	CASSLGLNSYNEQFF	TGTGCCAGCAGCTTGGGTCTGAACTCCTACAATGAGCAGTTCTTC
TRBJ2-7	TRBV7-8	few	.	15	CASSSSPGSSYEQYF	TGTGCCAGCAGCTCCTCTCCCGGGTCCTCCTACGAGCAGTACTTC
TRBJ2-7	TRBV4-1	.	.	15	CASSQDRTVSYEQYF	TGCGCCAGCAGCCAAGATCGGACAGTTTCCTACGAGCAGTACTTC
TRBJ2-5	TRBV27	once	.	16	CASSPQGTGRSETQYF	TGTGCCAGCAGTCCACAGGGTACAGGTCGCTCGGAGACCCAGTACTTC
TRBJ2-1	TRBV7-7	.	TRBD2	15	CASSRDSGLGYEQFF	TGTGCCAGCAGCCGTGATTCGGGACTAGGGTATGAGCAGTTCTTC
TRBJ2-7	TRBV15	few	.	13	CATSPYRVYEQYF	TGTGCCACCAGCCCGTACAGGGTCTACGAGCAGTACTTC
TRBJ2-7	TRBV4-3	few	TRBD1	16	CASSVRTGDRGNEQYF	TGCGCCAGCAGCGTCCGGACCGGAGACAGGGGCAACGAGCAGTACTTC
TRBJ1-4	TRBV6-1	.	.	15	CASSEVFATNEKLFF	TGTGCCAGCAGTGAAGTTTTCGCAACTAATGAAAAACTGTTTTTT
TRBJ1-1	TRBV6-1	once	.	12	CASSILGPEAFF	TGTGCCAGCAGTATCCTAGGTCCTGAAGCTTTCTTT
TRBJ1-5	TRBV7-9	.	.	14	CASLGAGPNQPQHF	TGTGCCAGCTTAGGGGCAGGGCCCAATCAGCCCCAGCATTTT
TRBJ2-7	TRBV12-3/TRBV12-4	.	TRBD2	15	CASSLLGGGIHEQYF	TGTGCCAGCAGTTTATTGGGGGGAGGGATCCACGAGCAGTACTTC
TRBJ2-7	TRBV6-1	.	.	15	CASSGGTFSSYEQYF	TGTGCCAGCAGTGGCGGGACTTTCAGCTCCTACGAGCAGTACTTC
TRBJ1-2	TRBV28	.	.	16	CASSKPPGDHNYGYTF	TGTGCCAGCAGTAAGCCCCCTGGGGATCACAACTATGGCTACACCTTC